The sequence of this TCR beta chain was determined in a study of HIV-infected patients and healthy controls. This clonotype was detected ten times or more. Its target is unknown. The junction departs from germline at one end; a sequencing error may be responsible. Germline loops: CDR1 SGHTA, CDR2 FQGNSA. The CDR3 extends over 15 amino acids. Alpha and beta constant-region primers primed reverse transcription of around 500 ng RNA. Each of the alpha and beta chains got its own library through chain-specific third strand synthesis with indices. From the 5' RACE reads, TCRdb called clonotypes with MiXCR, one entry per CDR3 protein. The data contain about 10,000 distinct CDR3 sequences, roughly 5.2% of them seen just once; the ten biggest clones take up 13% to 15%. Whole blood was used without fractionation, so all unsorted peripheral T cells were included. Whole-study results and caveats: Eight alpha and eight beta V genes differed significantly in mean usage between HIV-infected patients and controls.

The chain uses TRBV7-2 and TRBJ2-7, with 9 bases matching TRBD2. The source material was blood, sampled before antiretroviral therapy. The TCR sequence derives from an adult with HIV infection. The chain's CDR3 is CASSLDSASGTVEDF. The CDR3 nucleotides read TGTGCCAGCAGCTTAGATAGTGCTAGCGGGACCGTGGAAGACTTC.